The 25 T cell receptor beta chains given below trace back to one sample, sequenced in a study of blood T cell repertoires in COVID-19. TCRdb's copy holds only in-frame clones and misses some; the assay was immunoSEQ multiplex PCR. The sample lists almost 45,000 clones; roughly 68% were seen once. The specimen sequenced was peripheral blood. These receptors all stem from a man of 80 years or more with acute or convalescent COVID-19.

The chain combines TRBV6-1 with TRBJ2-2; D gene uncertain. The CDR3 extends over 13 amino acids. The V end was cut by 6 bases, the J end by 4 bases, with 9 bases between. Germline CDR1 is MNHNS and CDR2 is SASEGT. CDR3 in amino acids: CASSRYSTGELFF. CDR3 bases: TGTGCCAGCAGCCGCTACAGCACCGGGGAGCTGTTTTTT.

In DNA form, the CDR3 reads TGTGCCACCAGTCTTACGGACAGCCGCGGCTACACCTTC. It codes for CATSLTDSRGYTF. The chain has TRBV24-1 and TRBJ1-2; D possibly corresponds to TRBD1 (6 bases). Per the germline V gene, CDR1 is KGHDR and CDR2 is SFDVKD. CDR3 size: 13 residues. The V and J ends lost 6 bases and 8 bases respectively, with 15 bases between them.

This clone was seen a handful of times. The rearrangement joins TRBV20-1 to TRBJ2-7; no clear D. The CDR3 is 11 amino acids. Trimming stripped 5 bases from V and 3 bases from J, with 8 bases between. CDR1 is DFQATT, CDR2 SNEGSKA, per germline (reference sequence). CDR3 coding DNA: TGCAGTGCTGCGAGCGTCTACGAGCAGTACTTC. This gives the protein CSAASVYEQYF.

This clone was recorded only once. The chain links TRBV5-1 to TRBJ1-2, with TRBD1 identical over 8 bases. The V and J ends lost 4 bases and 1 base, in that order; junction bases with no gene match: 6. Germline CDR1 reads SGHRS; CDR2 reads YFSETQ. This CDR3 comprises 15 residues. The CDR3 loop reads CASSDPQGGNYGYTF. DNA for the CDR3: TGCGCCAGCAGCGACCCACAGGGGGGTAACTATGGCTACACCTTC.

This chain links TRBV7-8 with TRBJ2-7, with TRBD2 matching 12 bases. Trimming cost V 2 bases and J 4 bases; bases outside gene matches: 9. CDR1 is SGHVS and CDR2 is FQNEAQ in the germline V gene. There are 17 residues in the CDR3. This chain's CDR3 is CASSLRATSGSSYEQYF. For the CDR3, the DNA is TGTGCCAGCAGCTTACGGGCGACTAGCGGGAGCAGTTACGAGCAGTACTTC.

This clone was counted only a few times. This chain uses TRBV14 with TRBJ1-6; D is perhaps TRBD1 (5 bases). From germline, CDR1 is SGHDN and CDR2 FVKESK. V lost 0 bases and J lost 7, with 10 bases in between. The CDR3 runs to 15 residues. The CDR3 DNA is TGTGCCAGCAGCCAAGATGGACGGACAAATTCACCCCTCCACTTT. As protein: CASSQDGRTNSPLHF.

The genes are TRBV6-5 and TRBJ1-1; perhaps TRBD1 as D (5 bases). The CDR3 extends over 15 amino acids. V was trimmed by 3 bases and J by 0 bases, leaving 11 bases between them. In germline, CDR1 is MNHEY, CDR2 SVGAGI. CDR3 bases: TGTGCCAGCAGTTATCTCCCAGGGATGAACACTGAAGCTTTCTTT. This gives the protein CASSYLPGMNTEAFF.

This chain connects TRBV2 to TRBJ2-2; 9 bases are shared with TRBD1. Germline lookup yields CDR1 SNHLY and CDR2 FYNNEI. There are 15 residues in the CDR3. With 5 bases clipped from V and 2 bases from J, the junction kept 3 bases outside the gene matches. This CDR3 is CASSLTGGNTGELFF. CDR3 DNA: TGTGCCAGCAGTCTGACAGGGGGAAACACCGGGGAGCTGTTTTTT.

This clone was seen a few times. The rearrangement uses TRBV7-9 and TRBJ1-3; D is undetermined. CDR1 SEHNR and CDR2 FQNEAQ come from the germline V gene (reference sequence). The CDR3 runs 15 residues. Trimming took 1 base from V and 0 from J, leaving 7 bases between them. The CDR3 DNA is TGTGCCAGCAGCTTAGTCCGAGTCTCTGGAAACACCATATATTTT. Amino acid sequence: CASSLVRVSGNTIYF.

This clone was seen once. The chain employs TRBV12-5 and TRBJ2-1; 9 bases align to TRBD2. The CDR3 loop spans 14 amino acids. J was trimmed by 7 bases and V by 5 bases; bases with no gene match: 6. The germline gives CDR1 LGHNT, CDR2 FRNRAP. CDR3 amino acids: CASGVQREANEQFF. As DNA, the CDR3 is TGTGCTAGTGGTGTCCAGCGGGAGGCGAATGAGCAGTTCTTC.

The table lists this clone with a count of one. This sequence joins TRBV19 and TRBJ2-1, with 11 bases that match TRBD2. The germline V gene has CDR1 LNHDA and CDR2 SQIVND (reference sequence). V trimming: 6 bases; J trimming: 4 bases; junction bases outside the gene matches: 11. The CDR3 is 17 amino acids. The CDR3 loop is CASSLYSGRALYNEQFF. The CDR3 nucleotides are TGTGCCAGTAGCCTATATAGCGGGAGGGCCCTATACAATGAGCAGTTCTTC. Full variable domain (missing parts from reference TRBV19 and TRBJ2-1): DGGITQSPKYLFRKEGQNVTLSCEQNLNHDAMYWYRQDPGQGLRLIYYSQIVNDFQKGDIAEGYSVSREKKESFPLTVTSAQKNPTAFYLCASSLYSGRALYNEQFFGPGTRLTVL.

This clone was counted once. The rearrangement links TRBV18 to TRBJ2-3, with 8 bases matching TRBD2. V dropped 5 bases and J dropped 0; count of bases not matched to a gene: 7. This CDR3 is built from 16 residues. From germline, CDR1 is KGHSH and CDR2 LQKENI. The CDR3: CASSYSSGRSTDTQYF. The CDR3 DNA reads TGTGCCAGCTCATATTCTAGCGGGCGTAGCACAGATACGCAGTATTTT.

The chain is built from TRBV7-2 and TRBJ2-7, with 7 bases aligning to TRBD2. This CDR3 is 15 amino acids long. V shed 1 base, J shed 5 bases, and the junction held 8 bases outside the gene matches. The germline CDR1 and CDR2 sequences are SGHTA and FQGNSA. The CDR3, as DNA: TGTGCCAGCAGCTTAGAAGCGGGACGGGGCCACGAGCAGTACTTC. Its translation is CASSLEAGRGHEQYF.

The V gene is TRBV6-6, the J gene TRBJ2-7, with TRBD2 as a possible D gene (5 bases). Per germline, CDR1 MNHNY and CDR2 SVGAGI (reference sequence). V lost 7 bases and J lost 0, with 19 bases in between. This CDR3 region has 16 residues. CDR3 nucleotides: TGTGCCAGCACCCCCGGGAAGGGCGGGCCCTCCTACGAGCAGTACTTC. This sequence encodes CASTPGKGGPSYEQYF.

The chain carries TRBV6-2 or TRBV6-3 and TRBJ1-6; possibly TRBD1 for D (5 bases). CDR3 length: 16 amino acids. Trimming removed 5 bases at V and 10 bases at J, with 21 bases between. Germline values: CDR1 MNHEY, CDR2 SVGEGT. The CDR3 reads CASSQPPTGLRSPLHF. The DNA for the CDR3 is TGTGCCAGCAGTCAGCCACCGACGGGACTGAGGTCACCCCTCCACTTT.

V is TRBV6-5 and J is TRBJ2-5; TRBD2 is a possible D gene (7 bases). V was shortened by 7 bases and J by 5 bases, with 20 bases between the two germline ends. In germline, CDR1 is MNHEY, CDR2 SVGAGI. This CDR3 spans 15 amino acids. Here the CDR3 DNA reads TGTGCCAGCACCCGCCGGGGCGGGGGCGGGGAGACCCAGTACTTC. Translated, it gives CASTRRGGGGETQYF.

This rearrangement joins TRBV6-6 to TRBJ2-1; 11 positions agree with TRBD2. Germline V gene lookup returns CDR1 MNHNY and CDR2 SVGAGI (reference sequence). The CDR3 consists of 15 residues. Trimming removed 7 bases from V and 7 bases from J; junction bases left unmatched: 9. The CDR3 spells CASTYGTSGRNEQFF. The CDR3 DNA is TGTGCCAGCACCTACGGGACTAGCGGTAGGAATGAGCAGTTCTTC.

A remark on this clone: It may be a read error: a sequence one base away is much more abundant. In the same sample, other DNA sequences code for this CDR3. This rearrangement joins TRBV7-3 to TRBJ2-2; D perhaps matches TRBD2 (5 bases). The CDR3 runs to 14 residues. The germline CDR1 and CDR2 sequences are SGHTA and FQGTGA. The CDR3 sequence: CASSLGGFTGELFF. The CDR3 bases are TGTGCCAGCAGCTTAGGCGGGTTCACCGGGGAACTGTTTTTT. Looking up the rest from reference TRBV7-3 and TRBJ2-2 gives the full variable domain: GAGVSQTPSNKVTEKGKYVELRCDPISGHTALYWYRQSLGQGPEFLIYFQGTGAADDSGLPNDRFFAVRPEGSVSTLKIQRTERGDSAVYLCASSLGGFTGELFFGEGSRLTVL.

This clone was observed a handful of times. The chain carries TRBV6-5 and TRBJ2-3, with TRBD2 identical over 7 bases. Germline V gene data show CDR1 as MNHEY and CDR2 as SVGAGI. After removal of 6 bases from V and 1 base from J, the junction contained 7 bases not matched to a gene. This CDR3 has 15 amino acids. DNA for the CDR3: TGTGCCAGCAGGTCCCTGGCGGGAGGCACAGATACGCAGTATTTT. Amino acids: CASRSLAGGTDTQYF.

This clone has just one count. At one of its ends the junction is not consistent with the germline gene, which may arise from a read error. Other nucleotide sequences in the sample specify the same CDR3. The chain employs TRBV27 and TRBJ2-7, with D unclear. This CDR3 is 15 amino acids long. From germline, CDR1 is MNHEY and CDR2 SMNVEV (reference sequence). CDR3 nucleotide sequence: TGTGCCAGCAGTTTATTTAGTGGCCTAGTCGACGAACAGTACTTC. Protein sequence: CASSLFSGLVDEQYF.

Ten or more counts support this clone. This chain uses TRBV19 with TRBJ2-7; maybe TRBD1 (6 bases). Germline V gives CDR1 LNHDA, CDR2 SQIVND (reference sequence). Trimming stripped 5 bases from V and 0 bases from J, with 11 bases between. This CDR3 spans 14 amino acids. This CDR3 is CASSPDRYSYEQYF. DNA of the CDR3: TGTGCCAGTAGTCCGGACAGATACTCCTACGAGCAGTACTTC.

The chain combines TRBV5-5 with TRBJ1-1; D call uncertain. The CDR3 loop spans 15 amino acids. The germline V gene has CDR1 SGHKS and CDR2 YYEKEE (reference sequence). V was pared by 1 base and J by 0 bases, with 10 bases between. Here the CDR3 reads CASSLLGVMNTEAFF. The CDR3 coding sequence is TGTGCCAGCAGCTTGTTGGGCGTCATGAACACTGAAGCTTTCTTT.

The chain employs TRBV7-3 and TRBJ2-3, with a possible D match to TRBD2 (5 bases). The CDR3 spans 17 residues. Trimming took off 6 bases at V and 6 bases at J, with 25 bases between the two ends. Per germline, CDR1 SGHTA and CDR2 FQGTGA. CDR3 sequence reads: CASSRGRRRLSADTQYF. In DNA, the CDR3 is TGTGCCAGCAGTCGAGGCAGGAGGCGTCTTAGCGCGGATACGCAGTATTTT.

The table lists this clone with a few counts. CDR3 in DNA: TGCGCCTCGGCTCGACTCGGCGGTGAGCAGTTCTTC. Translating gives CASARLGGEQFF. The rearrangement joins TRBV10-1 to TRBJ2-1, with unresolved D. This CDR3 has 12 residues. V lost 11 bases to trimming and J lost 9 bases, with 17 bases between them. Germline V gene sequence: CDR1 WNHNN, CDR2 SYGVQD (reference sequence).

The rearrangement links TRBV2 to TRBJ2-7, with 12 bases matching TRBD2. CDR1 and CDR2 from the germline V gene are SNHLY and FYNNEI. The V segment lost 6 bases and the J segment 3 bases; nucleotides outside the gene matches: 3. The CDR3 is 14 amino acids. DNA of the CDR3: TGTGCCAGCAGCCCACTAGCGGGAGGCTACGAGCAGTACTTC. As protein: CASSPLAGGYEQYF.